This is a list of T cell receptor beta chains from one sample in a study of immune evolution from preneoplasia to lung adenocarcinoma. TCRdb's copy holds only in-frame clones and misses some; the assay was immunoSEQ multiplex PCR. The repertoire holds 23,000 or so clones, 75% seen once, with 5.6% in the top ten. The sequencing sample was made of FFPE invasive lung adenocarcinoma tissue. These receptors came from a person aged 60 to 70 with lung adenocarcinoma. The CDR3 runs from the conserved cysteine through the conserved F or W. D genes are given only for firm matches. Clone size is not always given. Where it is, it says once, few, many or a class for expanded clones.

D: .; V: TRBV14; J: TRBJ2-2; size: .; CDR3: CASSQSVPGELFF; DNA: TGTGCCAGCAGCCAGTCGGTCCCCGGGGAGCTGTTTTTT
D: TRBD2; V: TRBV7-9; J: TRBJ2-5; size: .; CDR3: CASSLTREGTQYF; DNA: TGTGCCAGCAGCTTGACCAGGGAGGGGACCCAGTACTTC
D: .; V: TRBV28; J: TRBJ1-6; size: .; CDR3: CASTAPRGPLHF; DNA: TGTGCCAGCACCGCCCCCCGGGGGCCCCTCCACTTT
D: .; V: TRBV7-3; J: TRBJ2-3; size: few; CDR3: CASSPGSTNTQYF; DNA: TGTGCCAGCAGCCCCGGATCGACTAATACGCAGTATTTT
D: TRBD1; V: TRBV18; J: TRBJ2-2; size: .; CDR3: CASSSDRVNTGELFF; DNA: TGTGCCAGCTCATCAGACAGGGTAAACACCGGGGAGCTGTTTTTT
D: TRBD1; V: TRBV6-5; J: TRBJ2-2; size: .; CDR3: CASRRQGSTGELFF; DNA: TGTGCCAGCAGGCGACAGGGGTCAACCGGGGAGCTGTTTTTT
D: .; V: TRBV5-6; J: TRBJ2-7; size: .; CDR3: CAISYEQYF; DNA: TGTGCCATATCATACGAGCAGTACTTC
D: .; V: TRBV5-1; J: TRBJ2-5; size: few; CDR3: CASTSRTGETQYF; DNA: TGCGCCAGCACCTCTCGGACCGGGGAGACCCAGTACTTC
D: .; V: TRBV2; J: TRBJ2-3; size: once; CDR3: CASSGDKASDTQYF; DNA: TGTGCCAGCAGTGGGGACAAGGCGTCAGATACGCAGTATTTT
D: .; V: TRBV7-6; J: TRBJ2-1; size: few; CDR3: CASSSPGGQLGSRDEQFF; DNA: TGTGCCAGCAGCTCACCTGGAGGACAGCTGGGGTCCCGGGATGAGCAGTTCTTC
D: .; V: TRBV5-1; J: TRBJ1-4; size: .; CDR3: CASSLTQADNEKLFF; DNA: TGCGCCAGCAGCTTGACACAGGCGGATAATGAAAAACTGTTTTTT
D: TRBD2; V: TRBV19; J: TRBJ2-1; size: .; CDR3: CASSQYSGLAGDVGNEQFF; DNA: TGTGCCAGTTCGCAGTACTCCGGGCTAGCGGGAGATGTGGGCAATGAGCAGTTCTTC
D: TRBD1; V: TRBV5-1; J: TRBJ2-3; size: .; CDR3: CASSRDRLTDTQYF; DNA: TGCGCCAGTTCCCGGGACAGGCTCACAGATACGCAGTATTTT
D: .; V: TRBV7-8; J: TRBJ2-7; size: .; CDR3: CASSPIRGGEQYF; DNA: TGTGCCAGCAGCCCCATTCGGGGAGGAGAGCAGTACTTC
D: TRBD1; V: TRBV7-9; J: TRBJ1-1; size: .; CDR3: CASSVQTGRDTEAFF; DNA: TGTGCCAGCAGCGTACAGACAGGGCGGGACACTGAAGCTTTCTTT
D: .; V: TRBV7-8; J: TRBJ1-1; size: .; CDR3: CASSLAPRGNTEAFF; DNA: TGTGCCAGCAGCTTAGCGCCCAGGGGGAACACTGAAGCTTTCTTT
D: .; V: TRBV25-1; J: TRBJ2-6; size: once; CDR3: CASSGPPTPGANVLTF; DNA: TGTGCCAGCAGTGGACCCCCCACTCCTGGGGCCAACGTCCTGACTTTC
D: .; V: TRBV5-1; J: TRBJ1-1; size: .; CDR3: CASSLTYGTEAFF; DNA: TGCGCCAGCAGCTTGACCTACGGCACTGAAGCTTTCTTT
D: TRBD2; V: TRBV11-2; J: TRBJ2-1; size: .; CDR3: CASSLQEAGGSSEQFF; DNA: TGTGCCAGCAGCTTACAGGAAGCGGGAGGTAGTAGTGAGCAGTTCTTC
D: .; V: TRBV28; J: TRBJ2-7; size: .; CDR3: CASSLWDSAAYEQYF; DNA: TGTGCCAGCAGTTTATGGGACAGTGCAGCCTACGAGCAGTACTTC
D: TRBD1; V: TRBV15; J: TRBJ2-2; size: .; CDR3: CATNRQGVNGELFF; DNA: TGTGCCACCAATCGGCAGGGGGTGAACGGGGAGCTGTTTTTT
D: .; V: TRBV29-1; J: TRBJ1-5; size: .; CDR3: CSVSTTVPDQPQHF; DNA: TGCAGCGTTTCGACAACGGTCCCGGATCAGCCCCAGCATTTT
D: .; V: TRBV5-4; J: TRBJ2-2; size: .; CDR3: CASSRDTGELFF; DNA: TGTGCCAGCAGCCGGGACACCGGGGAGCTGTTTTTT
D: TRBD1; V: TRBV5-4; J: TRBJ2-6; size: .; CDR3: CASSLEWDRGLSGANVLTF; DNA: TGTGCCAGCAGCCTCGAATGGGACAGGGGGCTCTCTGGGGCCAACGTCCTGACTTTC
D: .; V: TRBV28; J: TRBJ2-1; size: .; CDR3: CATPPLPGRVDEQFF; DNA: TGTGCCACCCCACCCCTTCCTGGTAGGGTCGATGAGCAGTTCTTC
D: .; V: TRBV4-2; J: TRBJ2-7; size: .; CDR3: CASSHGGRDGSYEQYF; DNA: TGTGCCAGCAGCCACGGGGGGCGGGACGGCTCCTACGAGCAGTACTTC
D: TRBD2; V: TRBV5-4; J: TRBJ2-5; size: .; CDR3: CASSPSGEETQYF; DNA: TGTGCCAGCAGCCCGAGCGGGGAAGAGACCCAGTACTTC
D: .; V: TRBV19; J: TRBJ1-5; size: .; CDR3: CASTIGASYQPQHF; DNA: TGTGCCAGCACGATCGGGGCTAGTTATCAGCCCCAGCATTTT
D: .; V: TRBV5-4; J: TRBJ1-2; size: .; CDR3: CATGEGKANYGYTF; DNA: TGTGCCACCGGTGAAGGGAAAGCTAACTATGGCTACACCTTC
D: .; V: TRBV11-2; J: TRBJ2-1; size: once; CDR3: CASSLGNLQGNEQFF; DNA: TGTGCCAGCAGCTTAGGTAACCTACAGGGCAATGAGCAGTTCTTC
D: .; V: TRBV7-6; J: TRBJ1-1; size: .; CDR3: CASGEGTEAFF; DNA: TGTGCCAGCGGCGAGGGCACTGAAGCTTTCTTT
D: .; V: TRBV2; J: TRBJ1-3; size: .; CDR3: CASSDRERGNTIYF; DNA: TGTGCCAGCAGTGACCGTGAACGAGGAAACACCATATATTTT
D: .; V: TRBV28; J: TRBJ1-2; size: few; CDR3: CASSLRQYGYTF; DNA: TGTGCCAGCAGTTTGCGACAGTATGGCTACACCTTC
D: TRBD2; V: TRBV2; J: TRBJ2-1; size: .; CDR3: CASSEATSDEQFF; DNA: TGTGCCAGCAGTGAAGCGACTAGCGATGAGCAGTTCTTC
D: .; V: TRBV7-2; J: TRBJ2-7; size: .; CDR3: CASSLQNYEQYF; DNA: TGTGCCAGCAGCTTACAAAACTACGAGCAGTACTTC
D: TRBD2; V: TRBV4-2; J: TRBJ2-2; size: .; CDR3: CASSPRTSGNTGELFF; DNA: TGTGCCAGCAGCCCCCGGACTAGCGGGAACACCGGGGAGCTGTTTTTT